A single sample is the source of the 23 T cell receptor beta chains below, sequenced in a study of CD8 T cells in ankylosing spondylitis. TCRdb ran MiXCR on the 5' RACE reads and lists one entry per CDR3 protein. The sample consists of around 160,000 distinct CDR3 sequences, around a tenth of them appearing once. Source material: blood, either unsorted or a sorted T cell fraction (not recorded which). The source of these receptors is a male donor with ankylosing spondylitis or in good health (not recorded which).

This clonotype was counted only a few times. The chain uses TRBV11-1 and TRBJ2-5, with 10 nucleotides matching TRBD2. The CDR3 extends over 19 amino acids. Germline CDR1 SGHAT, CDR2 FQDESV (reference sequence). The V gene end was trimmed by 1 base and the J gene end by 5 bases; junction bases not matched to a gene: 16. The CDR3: CASSLEWFGSGGAAETQYF. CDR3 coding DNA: TGTGCCAGCAGCTTAGAGTGGTTCGGGAGCGGGGGGGCCGCGGAGACCCAGTACTTC.

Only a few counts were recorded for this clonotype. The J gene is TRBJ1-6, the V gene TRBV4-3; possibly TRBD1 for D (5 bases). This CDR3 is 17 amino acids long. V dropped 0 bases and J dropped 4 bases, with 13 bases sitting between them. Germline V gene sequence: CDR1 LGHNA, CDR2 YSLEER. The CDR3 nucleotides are TGCGCCAGCAGCCAAGATCGGGGGGACTCTTATAATTCACCCCTCCACTTT. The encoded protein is CASSQDRGDSYNSPLHF.

The CDR3 DNA is TGTGCCAGCAGTCCTCCCGGGACAGCTGTCTATGGGCAGTACTTC. Residues: CASSPPGTAVYGQYF. The chain combines TRBV25-1 with TRBJ2-7; 7 bases align to TRBD1. This CDR3 comprises 15 residues. Germline CDR1 is MGHDK and CDR2 is SYGVNS. Losses at the gene ends were 5 bases for V and 9 bases for J; bases not matched to a gene: 16.

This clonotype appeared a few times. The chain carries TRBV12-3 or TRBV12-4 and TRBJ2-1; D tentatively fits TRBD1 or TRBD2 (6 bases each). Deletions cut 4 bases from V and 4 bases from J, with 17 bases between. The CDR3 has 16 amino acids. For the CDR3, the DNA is TGTGCCAGCAGTTGGGGGGCTAAACCAGAATACAATGAGCAGTTCTTC. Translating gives CASSWGAKPEYNEQFF.

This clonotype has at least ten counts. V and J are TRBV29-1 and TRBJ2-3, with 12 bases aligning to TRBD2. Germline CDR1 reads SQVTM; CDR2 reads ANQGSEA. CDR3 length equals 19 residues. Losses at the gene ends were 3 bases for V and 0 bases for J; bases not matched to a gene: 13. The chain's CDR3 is CSVDQPEGLAGTSTDTQYF. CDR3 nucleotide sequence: TGCAGCGTTGACCAGCCCGAGGGACTAGCGGGCACTAGCACAGATACGCAGTATTTT.

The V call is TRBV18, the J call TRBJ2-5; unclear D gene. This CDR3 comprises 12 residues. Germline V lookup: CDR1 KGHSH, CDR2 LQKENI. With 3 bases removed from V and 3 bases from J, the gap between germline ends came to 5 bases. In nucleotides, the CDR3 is TGTGCCAGCTCACCTCAGAAAGAGACCCAGTACTTC. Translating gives CASSPQKETQYF.

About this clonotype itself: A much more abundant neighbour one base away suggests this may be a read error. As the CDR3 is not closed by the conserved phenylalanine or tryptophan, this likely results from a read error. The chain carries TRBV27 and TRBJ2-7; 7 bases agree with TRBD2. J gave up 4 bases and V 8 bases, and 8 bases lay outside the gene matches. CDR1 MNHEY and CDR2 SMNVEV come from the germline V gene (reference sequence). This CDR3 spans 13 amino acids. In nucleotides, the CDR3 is TGTGCCAGCGGTAGCGGGTTCCAGTACGAGCAGTACTAC. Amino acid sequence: CASGSGFQYEQYY.

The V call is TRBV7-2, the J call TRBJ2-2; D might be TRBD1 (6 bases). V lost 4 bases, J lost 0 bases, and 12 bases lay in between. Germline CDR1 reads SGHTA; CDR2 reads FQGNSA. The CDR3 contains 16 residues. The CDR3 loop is CASSSRGLANTGELFF. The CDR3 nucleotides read TGTGCCAGCAGCTCGAGGGGGTTAGCGAACACCGGGGAGCTGTTTTTT.

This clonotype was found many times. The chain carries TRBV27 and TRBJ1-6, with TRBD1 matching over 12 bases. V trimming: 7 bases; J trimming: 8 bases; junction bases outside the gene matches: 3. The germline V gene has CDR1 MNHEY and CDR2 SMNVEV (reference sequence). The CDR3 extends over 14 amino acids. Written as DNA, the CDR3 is TGTGCCAGCACCGGGACAGGGGGCGATTCACCCCTCCACTTT. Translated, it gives CASTGTGGDSPLHF.

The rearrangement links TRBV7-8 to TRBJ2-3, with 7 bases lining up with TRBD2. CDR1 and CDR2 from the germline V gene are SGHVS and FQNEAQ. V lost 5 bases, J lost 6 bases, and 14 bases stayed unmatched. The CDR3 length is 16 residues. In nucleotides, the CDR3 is TGTGCCAGCAGCCCATATGCTAGCGGCGAGAGGGATACGCAGTATTTT. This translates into CASSPYASGERDTQYF.

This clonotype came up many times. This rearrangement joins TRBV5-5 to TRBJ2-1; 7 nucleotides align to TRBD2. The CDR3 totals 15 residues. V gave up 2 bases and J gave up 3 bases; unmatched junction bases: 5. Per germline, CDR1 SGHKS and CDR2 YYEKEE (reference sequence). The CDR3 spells CASSLGLADYNEQFF. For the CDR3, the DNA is TGTGCCAGCAGCTTAGGTCTAGCGGACTACAATGAGCAGTTCTTC.

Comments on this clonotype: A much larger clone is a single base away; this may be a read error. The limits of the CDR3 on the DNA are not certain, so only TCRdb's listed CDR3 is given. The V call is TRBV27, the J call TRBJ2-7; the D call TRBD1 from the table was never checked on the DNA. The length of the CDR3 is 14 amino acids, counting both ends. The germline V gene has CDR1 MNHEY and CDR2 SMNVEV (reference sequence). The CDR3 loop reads CANSLMTFGGEQYF.

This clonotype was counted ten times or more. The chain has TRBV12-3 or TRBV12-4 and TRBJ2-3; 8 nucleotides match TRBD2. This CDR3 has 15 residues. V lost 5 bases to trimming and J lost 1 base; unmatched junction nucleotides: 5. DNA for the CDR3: TGTGCCAGCAGTCCTACTAGCGGAGGCACAGATACGCAGTATTTT. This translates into CASSPTSGGTDTQYF.

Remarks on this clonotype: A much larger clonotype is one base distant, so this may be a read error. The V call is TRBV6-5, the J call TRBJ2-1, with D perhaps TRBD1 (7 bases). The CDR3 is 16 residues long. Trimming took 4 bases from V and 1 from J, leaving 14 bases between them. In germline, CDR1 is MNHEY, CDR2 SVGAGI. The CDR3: CASSSGRGASYNEQFF. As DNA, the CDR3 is TGTGCCAGCAGTTCGGGCAGGGGGGCTTCCTACAATGAGCAGTTCTTC.

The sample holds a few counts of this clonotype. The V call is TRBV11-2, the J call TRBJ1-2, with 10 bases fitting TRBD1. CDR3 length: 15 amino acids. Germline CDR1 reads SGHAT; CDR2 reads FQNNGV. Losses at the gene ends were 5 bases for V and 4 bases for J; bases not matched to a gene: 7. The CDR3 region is CASSQDRGDPYGYTF. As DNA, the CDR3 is TGTGCCAGCAGCCAGGACAGGGGGGATCCCTATGGCTACACCTTC.

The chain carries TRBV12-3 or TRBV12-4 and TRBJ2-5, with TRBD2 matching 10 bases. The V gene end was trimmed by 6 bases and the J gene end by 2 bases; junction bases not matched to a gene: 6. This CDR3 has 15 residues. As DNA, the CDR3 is TGTGCCAGCAGACTTAGCGGGGGGCGACAAGAGACCCAGTACTTC. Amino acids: CASRLSGGRQETQYF.

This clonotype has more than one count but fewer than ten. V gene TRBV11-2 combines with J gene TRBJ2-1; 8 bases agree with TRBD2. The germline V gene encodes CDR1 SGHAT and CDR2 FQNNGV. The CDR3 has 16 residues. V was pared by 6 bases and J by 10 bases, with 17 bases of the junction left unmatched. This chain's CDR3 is CASSRAGERELREQFF. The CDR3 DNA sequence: TGTGCCAGCAGTCGGGCGGGCGAGCGGGAGCTTAGAGAGCAGTTCTTC. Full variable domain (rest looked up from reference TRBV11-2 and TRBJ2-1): EAGVAQSPRYKIIEKRQSVAFWCNPISGHATLYWYQQILGQGPKLLIQFQNNGVVDDSQLPKDRFSAERLKGVDSTLKIQPAKLEDSAVYLCASSRAGERELREQFFGPGTRLTVL.

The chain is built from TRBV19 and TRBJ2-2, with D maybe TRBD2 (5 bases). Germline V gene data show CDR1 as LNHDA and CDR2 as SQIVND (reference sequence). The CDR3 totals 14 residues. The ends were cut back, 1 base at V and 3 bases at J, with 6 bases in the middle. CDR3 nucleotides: TGTGCCAGTAGTATAGCGGGGTACACCGGGGAGCTGTTTTTT. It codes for CASSIAGYTGELFF.

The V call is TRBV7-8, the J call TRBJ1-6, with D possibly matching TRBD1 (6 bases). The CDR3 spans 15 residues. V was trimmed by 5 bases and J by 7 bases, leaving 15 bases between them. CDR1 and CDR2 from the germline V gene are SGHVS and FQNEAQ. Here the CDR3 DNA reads TGTGCCAGCAGCCCCCGAGGGGGTGAGAATTCACCCCTCCACTTT. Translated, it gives CASSPRGGENSPLHF. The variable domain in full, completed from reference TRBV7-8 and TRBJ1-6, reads GAGVSQSPRYKVAKRGQDVALRCDPISGHVSLFWYQQALGQGPEFLTYFQNEAQLDKSGLPSDRFFAERPEGSVSTLKIQRTQQEDSAVYLCASSPRGGENSPLHFGNGTRLTVT.

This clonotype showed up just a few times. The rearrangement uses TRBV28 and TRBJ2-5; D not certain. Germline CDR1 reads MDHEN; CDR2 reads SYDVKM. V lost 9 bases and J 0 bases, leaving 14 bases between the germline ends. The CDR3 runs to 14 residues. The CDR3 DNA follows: TGTGCCAGTGAATCATGGACGGACCAAGAGACCCAGTACTTC. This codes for CASESWTDQETQYF.

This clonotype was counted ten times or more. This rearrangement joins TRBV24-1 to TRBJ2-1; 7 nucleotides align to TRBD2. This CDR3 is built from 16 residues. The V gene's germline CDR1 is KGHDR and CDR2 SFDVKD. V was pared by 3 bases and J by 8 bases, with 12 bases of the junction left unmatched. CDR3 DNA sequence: TGTGCCACCAGTGATCCTAGCGCGATGGGGAGGGATGAGCAGTTCTTC. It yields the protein CATSDPSAMGRDEQFF.

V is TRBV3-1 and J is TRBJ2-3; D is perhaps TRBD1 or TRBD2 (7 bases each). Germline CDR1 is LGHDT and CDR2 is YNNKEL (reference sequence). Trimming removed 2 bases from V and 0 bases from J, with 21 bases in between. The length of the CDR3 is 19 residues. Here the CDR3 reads CASSQSGRGPNLSTDTQYF. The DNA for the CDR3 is TGTGCCAGCAGCCAATCTGGGAGGGGGCCTAACCTCAGCACAGATACGCAGTATTTT.

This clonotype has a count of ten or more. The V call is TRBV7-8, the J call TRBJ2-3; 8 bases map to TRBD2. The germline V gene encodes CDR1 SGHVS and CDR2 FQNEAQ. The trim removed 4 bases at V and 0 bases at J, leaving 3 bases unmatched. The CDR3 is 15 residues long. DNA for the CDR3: TGTGCCAGCAGCTCCCGACTAGCGAGCACAGATACGCAGTATTTT. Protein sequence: CASSSRLASTDTQYF.